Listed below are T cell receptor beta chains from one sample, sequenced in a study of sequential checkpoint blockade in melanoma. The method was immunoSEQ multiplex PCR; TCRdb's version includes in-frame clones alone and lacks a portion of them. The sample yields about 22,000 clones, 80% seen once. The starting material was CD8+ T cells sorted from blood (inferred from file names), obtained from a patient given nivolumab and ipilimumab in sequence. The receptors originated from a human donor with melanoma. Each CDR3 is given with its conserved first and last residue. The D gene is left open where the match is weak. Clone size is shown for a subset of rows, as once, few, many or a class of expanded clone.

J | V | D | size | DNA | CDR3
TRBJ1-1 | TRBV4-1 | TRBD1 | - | TGCGCCAGCAGCCCAGGACAGGCGAACACTGAAGCTTTCTTT | CASSPGQANTEAFF
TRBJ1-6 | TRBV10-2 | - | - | TGCGCCAGCAAAGATGGACACATCGGTCCACCCCTCCACTTT | CASKDGHIGPPLHF
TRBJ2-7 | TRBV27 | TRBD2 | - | TGTGCCAGCAGTTTCGTTGGGACTAGCGGGTACGAGCAGTACTTC | CASSFVGTSGYEQYF
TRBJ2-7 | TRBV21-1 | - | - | TGTGCCAGCAGCAAATGGGACTACCCAAGCGAGCAGTACTTC | CASSKWDYPSEQYF
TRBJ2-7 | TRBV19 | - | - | TGTGCCAGCAGCTGGAGCCGGGACACCTCCTACGAGCAGTACTTC | CASSWSRDTSYEQYF
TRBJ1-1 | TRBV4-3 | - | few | TGCGCCAGCAGCCAGAGGGATATGAACACTGAAGCTTTCTTT | CASSQRDMNTEAFF
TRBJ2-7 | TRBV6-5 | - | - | TGTGCCAGCAGTTACTCGAGCCAACAGCAGTACTTC | CASSYSSQQQYF
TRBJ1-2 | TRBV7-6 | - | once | TGTGCCAGCAGCTTAGGTCAGGGGTCTAACTATGGCTACACCTTC | CASSLGQGSNYGYTF
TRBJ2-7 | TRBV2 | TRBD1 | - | TGTGCCAGCAGTGAAACCGAGGCAGGGGGCTACGAGCAGTACTTC | CASSETEAGGYEQYF
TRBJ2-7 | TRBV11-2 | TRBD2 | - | TGTGCCAGCAGCTTGATAGCGGGAGGAACCTACGAGCAGTACTTC | CASSLIAGGTYEQYF
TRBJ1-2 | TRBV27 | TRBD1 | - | TGTGCCAGCAGTCATAACAGGGGAAACTATGGCTACACCTTC | CASSHNRGNYGYTF
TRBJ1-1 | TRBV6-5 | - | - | TGTGCCAGCAGTTACACGGGCACTGAAGCTTTCTTT | CASSYTGTEAFF
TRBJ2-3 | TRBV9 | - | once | TGTGCCAGCAGCCCCCAGGCTAGCCTCGATACGCAGTATTTT | CASSPQASLDTQYF
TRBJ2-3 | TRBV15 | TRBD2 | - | TGTGCCACCAGCAGGACTAGCGGGGGGCCAGATACGCAGTATTTT | CATSRTSGGPDTQYF
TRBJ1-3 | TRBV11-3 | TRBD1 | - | TGTGCCAGCAGCCCGGGGACAGGTGGCCAACCCTCTGGAAACACCATATATTTT | CASSPGTGGQPSGNTIYF
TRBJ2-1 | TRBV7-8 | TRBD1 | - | TGTGCCAGCAGTTACGGGACAGGGTACAATGAGCAGTTCTTC | CASSYGTGYNEQFF
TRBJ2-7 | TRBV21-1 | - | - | TGTGCCAGCAGCAAAGGGAGGCTAGCTTCCGAGCAGTACTTC | CASSKGRLASEQYF
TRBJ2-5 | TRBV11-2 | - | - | TGTGCCAGCAGCTTAGCGTCCAGGGTGTACCAAGAGACCCAGTACTTC | CASSLASRVYQETQYF
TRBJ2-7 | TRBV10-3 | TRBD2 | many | TGTGCCATCAGTGAGTCGAGCGGGCACCCCGGGGGGGAGCAGTACTTC | CAISESSGHPGGEQYF
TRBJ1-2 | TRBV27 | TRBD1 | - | TGTGCCAGCAGTCTCCTACAGGGGGCGCGCGGCTACACCTTC | CASSLLQGARGYTF
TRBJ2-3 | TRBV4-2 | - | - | TGTGCCAGCAGCCGGACGGGGGGCACAGATACGCAGTATTTT | CASSRTGGTDTQYF
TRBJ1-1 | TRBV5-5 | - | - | TGTGCCAGCAGCCGGGGAATCAGCCCTGAAGCTTTCTTT | CASSRGISPEAFF
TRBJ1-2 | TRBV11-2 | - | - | TGTGCCAGCAGCGCCGGCGGGATTGGCTACACCTTC | CASSAGGIGYTF
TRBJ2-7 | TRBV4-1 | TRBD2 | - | TGCGCCAGCAGCCAATTAGCGGGAGTTAGGTACGAGCAGTACTTC | CASSQLAGVRYEQYF
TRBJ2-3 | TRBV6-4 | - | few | TGTGCCAGCAGTGCGGGGGATAGCACAGATACGCAGTATTTT | CASSAGDSTDTQYF
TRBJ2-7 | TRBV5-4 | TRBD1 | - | TGTGCCAGCAGCAGCGACAGGGGCCCTTCCTACGAGCAGTACTTC | CASSSDRGPSYEQYF
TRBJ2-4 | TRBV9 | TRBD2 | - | TGTGCCAGCGGAAGGGGCCTAGCGGGAGGTTCCGGAAACATTCAGTACTTC | CASGRGLAGGSGNIQYF
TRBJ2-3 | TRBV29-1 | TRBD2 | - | TGCAGCGTTGAAGGTCTCCCCAGCGGGGAAGCAGATACGCAGTATTTT | CSVEGLPSGEADTQYF
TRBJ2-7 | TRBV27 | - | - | TGTGCCAGCAGAATGACTCCCCGAGCCTACGAGCAGTACTTC | CASRMTPRAYEQYF
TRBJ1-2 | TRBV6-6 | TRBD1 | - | TGTGCCAGCTCACCCCAGAGGGGGACAGGCTATGGCTACACCTTC | CASSPQRGTGYGYTF
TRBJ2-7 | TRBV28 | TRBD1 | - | TGTGCCAGCAGCCAAGGACAGGGCGCGATAATCTACTACGAGCAGTACTTC | CASSQGQGAIIYYEQYF
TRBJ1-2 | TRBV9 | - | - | TGTGCCAGCAGCCAATGGGGCACCTCGAACTATGGCTACACCTTC | CASSQWGTSNYGYTF
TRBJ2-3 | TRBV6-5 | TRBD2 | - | TGTGCCAGCAGTCAAGAAGCGGGGTACACAGATACGCAGTATTTT | CASSQEAGYTDTQYF
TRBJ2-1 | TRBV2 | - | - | TGTGCCAGCAGTGAAGTCGGAGCGGCCCGTAATGAGCAGTTCTTC | CASSEVGAARNEQFF
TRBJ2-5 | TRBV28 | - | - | TGTGCCAGCAGTTCTTACCAGGGAAAAGAGACCCAGTACTTC | CASSSYQGKETQYF
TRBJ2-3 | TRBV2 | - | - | TGTGCCAGCAGTGATGCGGATACGCAGTATTTT | CASSDADTQYF
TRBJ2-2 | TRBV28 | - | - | TGTGCCAGCAGACTACCCTGGGCGAACACCGGGGAGCTGTTTTTT | CASRLPWANTGELFF
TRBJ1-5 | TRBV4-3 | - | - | TGCGCCAGCAGCCAATTAACAGGTGAAGATCAGCCCCAGCATTTT | CASSQLTGEDQPQHF
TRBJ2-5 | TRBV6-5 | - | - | TGTGCCAGCAGTTCCCCCTCAGGGGCCTGGGAGACCCAGTACTTC | CASSSPSGAWETQYF
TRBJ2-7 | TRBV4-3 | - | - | TGCGCCAGCAGCCAAGAAAATACCGGTGGTCTGATCTACGAGCAGTACTTC | CASSQENTGGLIYEQYF
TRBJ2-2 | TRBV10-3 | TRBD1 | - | TGTGCCATCAGTGAGTCGGACAGGGAGAACACCGGGGAGCTGTTTTTT | CAISESDRENTGELFF
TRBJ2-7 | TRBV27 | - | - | TGTGCCAGCAGTTTATACCCCCCCGACAGCATCAGCTCCTACGAGCAGTACTTC | CASSLYPPDSISSYEQYF
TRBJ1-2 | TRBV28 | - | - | TGTGCCAGCAGTCCAAAGATGGAGGCTAACTATGGCTACACCTTC | CASSPKMEANYGYTF
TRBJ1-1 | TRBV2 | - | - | TGCGCCAGCACCCTCGGACAAGCTCTTTTTACTGAAGCTTTCTTT | CASTLGQALFTEAFF
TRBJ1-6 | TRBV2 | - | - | TGTGCCAGCAGCGAGCAGGGTTACTATAATTCACCCCTCCACTTT | CASSEQGYYNSPLHF
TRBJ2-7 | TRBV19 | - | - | TGTGCCAGTAGTCCCCAGGTCTCCTACGAGCAGTACTTC | CASSPQVSYEQYF
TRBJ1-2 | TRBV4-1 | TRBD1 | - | TGCGCCAGCAGCCAAGAGTTACAGGGGGCCCACTACACCTTC | CASSQELQGAHYTF
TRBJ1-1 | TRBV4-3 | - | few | TGCGCCAGCAGCAAAACCTGGACAGAGAACACTGAAGCTTTCTTT | CASSKTWTENTEAFF
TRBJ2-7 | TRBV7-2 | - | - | TGTGCCAGCACGTTCGCGGGGCCATACGAGCAGTACTTC | CASTFAGPYEQYF
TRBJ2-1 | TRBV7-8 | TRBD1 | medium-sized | TGTGCCAGCAGTAGCGAGGGACAGGCCGACTCCTACAATGAGCAGTTCTTC | CASSSEGQADSYNEQFF
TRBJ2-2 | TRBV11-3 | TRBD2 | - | TGTGCCAGCAGCTACCGCTGGCTAGCGGGTGGCACCGGGGAGCTGTTTTTT | CASSYRWLAGGTGELFF